The clone carrying this TCR beta chain has more than one count but fewer than ten. Antigen unknown. The germline gives CDR1 SGHTA, CDR2 FQGNSA. The CDR3 spans 14 residues. With V trimmed by 5 bases and J by 1 base, 4 bases remained unmatched. The data are from a study of T cells after yellow fever vaccination. Findings and caveats of the study: Any FACS-sorted repertoire could hold abundant clonotypes that contaminate it from the bulk population. The study re-detected most primary-vaccination clones after the booster (roughly 96% CD4, just over 85% CD8).

TCRdb reprocessed the 5' RACE reads with MiXCR, giving one entry per CDR3 protein. The data contain 280,000 or so distinct CDR3 sequences, 7.5% to 9% of them singletons. The sequences come from CD4+ T cells sorted from PBMCs, collected 5 days after the yellow fever booster vaccination. The TCR comes from a young man who received the YFV17D yellow fever vaccine. V is TRBV7-2 and J is TRBJ2-7, with 8 bases aligning to TRBD2. CDR3 residues: CASSRGGTSYEQYF. The CDR3 bases are TGTGCCAGCAGCCGGGGGGGGACTTCCTACGAGCAGTACTTC.